A selection of T cell receptor beta chains follows, all from one sample in a study of shared clonotypes between healthy human individuals. Only in-frame clones appear in the TCRdb table, and some are missing; sequencing was by immunoSEQ multiplex PCR. The table records approximately 2,000,000 clones, just under 95% of them present only once. The source material was naive CD4+ T cells from PBMCs. These receptors came from a young man in good health. Some clones in this sample may be carry-over from other donors' samples. Each CDR3 is given with its conserved first and last residue. The order of the fields is V gene, clone size, D gene, J gene, CDR3 protein, CDR3 DNA. A D gene is named only where the DNA matches it firmly. Clone size is given for some rows only: seen once, a few or many times, or a class if the clone is expanded.

>TRBV6-1|once|.|TRBJ2-2
CASSEVGTYTGELFF
TGTGCCAGCAGTGAAGTGGGGACATACACCGGGGAGCTGTTTTTT
>TRBV11-2|.|TRBD2|TRBJ2-1
CASSRGGSGRRDEQFF
TGTGCCAGCAGCCGGGGGGGTAGCGGGAGGAGGGATGAGCAGTTCTTC
>TRBV5-1|.|TRBD1|TRBJ1-4
CASSTLPGQRNEKLFF
TGCGCCAGCAGCACACTACCGGGACAGCGTAATGAAAAACTGTTTTTT
>TRBV11-3|.|.|TRBJ2-1
CASSSLANEQFF
TGTGCCAGCAGCTCTCTAGCGAATGAGCAGTTCTTC
>TRBV11-2|.|TRBD1|TRBJ1-1
CASSSPGQGITFF
TGTGCCAGCAGCTCCCCGGGACAGGGGATTACTTTCTTT
>TRBV27|.|.|TRBJ2-3
CASSFGPGRDRASAGVADTQYF
TGTGCCAGCAGTTTTGGGCCCGGCCGGGACAGAGCCAGTGCGGGAGTCGCAGATACGCAGTATTTT
>TRBV28|once|TRBD1|TRBJ1-2
CASSMTGDYGYTF
TGTGCCAGCAGTATGACAGGGGACTATGGCTACACCTTC
>TRBV7-2|.|.|TRBJ1-1
CASSLDMRAPMNTEAFF
TGTGCCAGCAGCTTAGACATGAGGGCGCCCATGAACACTGAAGCTTTCTTT
>TRBV28|once|TRBD1|TRBJ2-1
CASGPWDRGFNEQFF
TGTGCCAGCGGGCCTTGGGACAGGGGATTCAATGAGCAGTTCTTC
>TRBV18|.|TRBD2|TRBJ2-5
CASSTSGSGSVETQYF
TGTGCCAGCTCAACCTCGGGGAGCGGGAGCGTGGAGACCCAGTACTTC
>TRBV5-1|.|TRBD1|TRBJ1-6
CASSPQGGNSPLHF
TGCGCCAGCAGCCCGCAGGGGGGTAATTCACCCCTCCACTTT
>TRBV14|once|.|TRBJ2-1
CASSQIQGRPYNEQFF
TGTGCCAGCAGCCAAATCCAGGGGCGCCCCTACAATGAGCAGTTCTTC
>TRBV28|.|TRBD1|TRBJ1-5
CASSIRTGSGNQPQHF
TGTGCCAGCAGTATCCGGACAGGGTCGGGCAATCAGCCCCAGCATTTT
>TRBV29-1|.|TRBD2|TRBJ2-2
CSVAGLAGGGGTGELFF
TGCAGCGTTGCGGGACTAGCGGGAGGGGGTGGCACCGGGGAGCTGTTTTTT
>TRBV7-2|.|.|TRBJ1-1
CASSLLPMNTEAFF
TGTGCCAGCAGCTTACTTCCCATGAACACTGAAGCTTTCTTT
>TRBV28|.|.|TRBJ2-4
CASSLNGLAKNIQYF
TGTGCCAGCAGTTTGAACGGATTAGCCAAAAACATTCAGTACTTC
>TRBV10-1|.|.|TRBJ2-7
CASSEDSGREYEQYF
TGCGCCAGCAGTGAGGACAGTGGCCGTGAGTACGAGCAGTACTTC
>TRBV7-9|.|TRBD1|TRBJ1-5
CASSVGQGANQPQHF
TGTGCCAGCAGCGTAGGACAGGGGGCGAATCAGCCCCAGCATTTT
>TRBV27|.|.|TRBJ2-3
CASSLSGSSTDTQYF
TGTGCCAGCAGTTTAAGCGGATCTAGCACAGATACGCAGTATTTT
>TRBV19|.|TRBD2|TRBJ2-1
CASTSRTLAGESNEQFF
TGTGCCAGTACCTCGCGGACTCTAGCGGGAGAGAGCAATGAGCAGTTCTTC
>TRBV18|.|.|TRBJ2-7
CASSPTGGGTGNEQYF
TGTGCCAGCTCACCGACTGGGGGCGGGACGGGCAACGAGCAGTACTTC
>TRBV7-6|.|.|TRBJ2-7
CASSLPGAYEQYF
TGTGCCAGCAGCCTTCCCGGGGCCTACGAGCAGTACTTC
>TRBV6-1|.|.|TRBJ2-7
CASRLGPTTYEQYF
TGTGCCAGCAGGTTGGGACCGACCACCTACGAGCAGTACTTC
>TRBV19|.|.|TRBJ1-3
CASSDQRSGNTIYF
TGTGCCAGTAGTGACCAGCGCTCTGGAAACACCATATATTTT
>TRBV5-1|.|.|TRBJ2-2
CASSLRGNTGELFF
TGCGCCAGCAGCCTCCGAGGAAACACCGGGGAGCTGTTTTTT
>TRBV4-2|.|.|TRBJ1-3
CASSRSLQGSGNTIYF
TGTGCCAGCAGCCGCTCCCTCCAGGGCTCTGGAAACACCATATATTTT
>TRBV5-4|.|TRBD2|TRBJ2-1
CASSFSSGNNEQFF
TGTGCCAGCAGCTTCTCCAGCGGGAACAATGAGCAGTTCTTC